These T cell receptor beta chains were read from a single sample in a study of radiation and T cells in renal cell carcinoma. Only in-frame clones appear in the TCRdb table, and some are missing; sequencing was by immunoSEQ multiplex PCR. The sample consists of approximately 170,000 clones, about 88% of them appearing once. The sample consisted of blood, taken from a patient whose treatment included radiotherapy and nephrectomy. These receptors were collected from a woman aged 45 to 65 with renal cell carcinoma. Both conserved end residues are part of each CDR3. The D gene is left open where the match is weak. Part of the rows lack a size; the others show once, few, many or a class for expanded clones.

TRBV5-4,14,NA,once,TRBJ1-2,CASSFDPLGDGYTF,TGTGCCAGCAGCTTTGACCCCTTAGGGGATGGCTACACCTTC
TRBV5-5,14,NA,NA,TRBJ2-7,CASSYSPTGYEQYF,TGTGCCAGCAGTTACAGCCCTACAGGCTACGAGCAGTACTTC
TRBV10-3,14,NA,NA,TRBJ2-3,CAISDTGLTDTQYF,TGTGCCATCAGTGACACAGGGCTCACAGATACGCAGTATTTT
TRBV7-9,13,TRBD1,NA,TRBJ1-2,CASSKTGGYGYTF,TGTGCCAGCTCGAAAACAGGGGGATATGGCTACACCTTC
TRBV19,14,TRBD2,once,TRBJ2-1,CATTSGPSYNEQFF,TGTGCCACTACTAGCGGACCCTCCTACAATGAGCAGTTCTTC
TRBV10-3,12,NA,NA,TRBJ2-7,CAISEEVGEQYF,TGTGCCATCAGTGAAGAGGTCGGCGAGCAGTACTTC
TRBV7-6,16,NA,NA,TRBJ1-3,CASSLAQGRSGNTIYF,TGTGCCAGCAGCTTAGCACAGGGAAGGAGTGGAAACACCATATATTTT
TRBV19,19,TRBD2,few,TRBJ2-2,CASSIGLAGGTFYTGELFF,TGTGCCAGTAGTATTGGATTAGCGGGGGGTACTTTTTACACCGGGGAGCTGTTTTTT
TRBV7-2,16,TRBD1,NA,TRBJ2-7,CASSLAGTGATYEQYF,TGTGCCAGCAGCTTAGCGGGGACAGGGGCGACCTACGAGCAGTACTTC
TRBV18,15,TRBD1,once,TRBJ1-4,CASSLNRGPNEKLFF,TGTGCCAGCTCCCTCAACAGGGGACCTAATGAAAAACTGTTTTTT
TRBV2,13,NA,NA,TRBJ2-1,CASEQGWDNEQFF,TGTGCCAGCGAGCAGGGATGGGACAATGAGCAGTTCTTC
TRBV6-1,15,NA,NA,TRBJ2-7,CASSEAGYAPYEQYF,TGTGCCAGCAGTGAGGCAGGTTACGCCCCCTACGAGCAGTACTTC
TRBV6-1,13,TRBD1,NA,TRBJ1-2,CASSETGDYGYTF,TGTGCCAGCAGTGAAACAGGGGACTATGGCTACACCTTC
TRBV9,15,TRBD1,NA,TRBJ1-4,CASSVLDRVNEKLFF,TGTGCCAGCAGCGTACTAGACAGGGTCAATGAAAAACTGTTTTTT
TRBV6-6,15,TRBD1,NA,TRBJ1-3,CASSSDRASGNTIYF,TGTGCCAGCAGTTCGGACAGGGCGTCTGGAAACACCATATATTTT
TRBV7-3,13,NA,once,TRBJ2-3,CASSPSQADTQYF,TGTGCCAGCAGCCCCTCACAGGCAGATACGCAGTATTTT
TRBV5-1,15,NA,NA,TRBJ2-6,CASSPDVSGANVLTF,TGCGCCAGCAGCCCGGACGTCTCTGGGGCCAACGTCCTGACTTTC
TRBV7-9,13,NA,NA,TRBJ1-2,CASSPDGVGGYTF,TGTGCCAGCAGCCCGGACGGCGTCGGAGGCTACACCTTC
TRBV7-2,11,NA,NA,TRBJ2-7,CASSVEYEQYF,TGTGCCAGCAGCGTGGAATACGAGCAGTACTTC
TRBV19,13,NA,NA,TRBJ1-2,CASRPSQTYGYTF,TGTGCCAGTAGGCCCAGCCAAACCTATGGCTACACCTTC
TRBV2,19,TRBD2,NA,TRBJ2-3,CASSDPTASGGRPTDTQYF,TGTGCCAGCAGTGACCCGACGGCGAGCGGGGGGAGACCCACAGATACGCAGTATTTT
TRBV4-1,16,NA,once,TRBJ2-2,CASSRPTVVKTGELFF,TGCGCCAGCAGCCGCCCTACGGTGGTGAAAACCGGGGAGCTGTTTTTT
TRBV15,15,TRBD1,NA,TRBJ1-1,CATSNQQGAGDEAFF,TGTGCCACCAGTAACCAACAGGGGGCGGGAGATGAAGCTTTCTTT
TRBV18,14,TRBD1,NA,TRBJ1-2,CASSPNDRGYGYTF,TGTGCCAGCTCACCAAACGACAGGGGCTATGGCTACACCTTC
TRBV18,15,TRBD1,NA,TRBJ2-2,CASSPQEQGIGELFF,TGTGCCAGCTCACCACAAGAACAGGGGATCGGGGAGCTGTTTTTT
TRBV7-6,13,TRBD1,NA,TRBJ2-7,CASSSGQWLEQYF,TGTGCCAGCAGTTCGGGACAGTGGCTCGAGCAGTACTTC
TRBV30,11,NA,NA,TRBJ2-7,CAWSGTYEQYF,TGTGCCTGGAGTGGGACCTACGAGCAGTACTTC
TRBV7-7,12,NA,once,TRBJ2-5,CASSSRGETQYF,TGTGCTAGCAGCTCCAGAGGGGAGACCCAGTACTTC
TRBV7-3,13,NA,many,TRBJ2-7,CASSPGDAYEQYF,TGTGCCAGCAGCCCCGGGGATGCCTACGAGCAGTACTTC
TRBV15,16,NA,NA,TRBJ2-1,CATSGLEGTFYNEQFF,TGTGCCACCAGCGGGCTGGAGGGGACCTTCTACAATGAGCAGTTCTTC
TRBV4-3,14,TRBD1,NA,TRBJ2-3,CASRQTGLSDTQYF,TGCGCCAGCCGACAGACAGGGCTTTCGGATACGCAGTATTTT
TRBV30,13,TRBD1,NA,TRBJ1-6,CAWSPGQNSPLHF,TGTGCCTGGAGTCCGGGACAGAATTCACCCCTCCACTTT
TRBV29-1,11,NA,few,TRBJ1-1,CSVEGGGEAFF,TGCAGCGTTGAGGGCGGGGGTGAGGCTTTCTTT
TRBV4-3,16,TRBD1,NA,TRBJ1-3,CASSQDDRDSGNTIYF,TGCGCCAGCAGCCAAGACGACAGGGACTCTGGAAACACCATATATTTT
TRBV5-5,13,NA,NA,TRBJ1-5,CASSLTANQPQHF,TGTGCCAGCAGCTTGACAGCTAATCAGCCCCAGCATTTT
TRBV12-5,15,NA,once,TRBJ1-2,CASGLVPPGDDGYTF,TGTGCTAGTGGTTTGGTCCCGCCAGGGGATGATGGCTACACCTTC
TRBV25-1,15,TRBD1,NA,TRBJ2-1,CASSEFGQGYNEQFF,TGTGCCAGCAGTGAATTCGGACAGGGCTACAATGAGCAGTTCTTC
TRBV29-1,13,TRBD1,NA,TRBJ1-1,CSVGTGGNTEAFF,TGCAGCGTTGGGACAGGGGGTAACACTGAAGCTTTCTTT
TRBV10-2,14,NA,few,TRBJ1-4,CASSLTPRGEKLFF,TGCGCCAGCAGTCTGACCCCACGGGGAGAAAAACTGTTTTTT
TRBV6-5,14,TRBD1,NA,TRBJ1-4,CASSYGQGGEKLFF,TGTGCCAGCAGTTATGGGCAGGGGGGTGAAAAACTGTTTTTT
TRBV19,14,NA,NA,TRBJ1-2,CASSIVGRNYGYTF,TGTGCCAGTAGTATAGTGGGCAGGAACTATGGCTACACCTTC